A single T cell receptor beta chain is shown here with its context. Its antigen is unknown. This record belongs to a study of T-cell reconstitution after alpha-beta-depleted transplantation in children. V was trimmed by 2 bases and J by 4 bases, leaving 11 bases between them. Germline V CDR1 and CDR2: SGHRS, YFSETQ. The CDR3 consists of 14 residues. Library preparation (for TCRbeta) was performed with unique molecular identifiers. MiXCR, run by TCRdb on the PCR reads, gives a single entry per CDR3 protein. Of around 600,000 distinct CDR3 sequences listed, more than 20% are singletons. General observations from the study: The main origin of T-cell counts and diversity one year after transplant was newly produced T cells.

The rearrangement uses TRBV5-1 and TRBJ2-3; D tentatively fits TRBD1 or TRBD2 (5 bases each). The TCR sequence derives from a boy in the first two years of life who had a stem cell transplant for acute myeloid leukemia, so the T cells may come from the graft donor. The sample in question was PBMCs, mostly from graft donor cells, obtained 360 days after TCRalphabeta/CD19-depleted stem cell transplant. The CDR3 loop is CASSFGTLPDTQYF. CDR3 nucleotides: TGCGCCAGCAGCTTTGGGACCCTCCCAGATACGCAGTATTTT.